This T cell receptor beta chain originates from a study of shared clonotypes between healthy human individuals. Study-wide points: Tissue TCR repertoires likely differ from these blood-only repertoires.

Per the original methods: With immunoSEQ giving junction-only sequences and no quality scores, filtering differed. Libraries were prepared by immunoSEQ multiplex PCR; TCRdb keeps only in-frame clonotypes and omits some of them. The DNA gave D and trimming, while V, J and clone size come from that table. Of about 87,000 clones in the sample, about 45% were seen once. On this clone itself: Antigen unknown. It differs at one base from a far larger clone, so likely a read error. No conserved phenylalanine or tryptophan ends this CDR3, so it is likely a read error.

Trimming stripped 5 bases from V and 0 bases from J, with 11 bases between. Looked up from germline, CDR1 is MNHEY and CDR2 is SVGAGI. The CDR3 consists of 14 residues. Recent acute infections and vaccinations were absent in the healthy HIV-negative adult donors. The sequence came from a woman aged 35 to 49 in good health. Some clones in this sample may be carry-over from other donors' samples. The rearrangement links TRBV6-5 to TRBJ2-7; D is uncertain. Source material: PBMCs. The CDR3 is CASSELRSSYEQYL. The CDR3 coding sequence is TGTGCCAGCAGTGAACTTCGGAGCTCCTACGAGCAGTACCTC.